This T cell receptor (beta chain) was identified during a study of blood T cell repertoires in COVID-19. Looking at the study overall: Researchers got acute and convalescent COVID-19 samples from the United States, Italy and Spain. T cells, B-cell-depleted T cells, or PBMCs supplied cDNA or gDNA.

Participant-reported clinical history was the basis for cohort assignment. A PCR-confirmed or clinician-diagnosed COVID-19 case had contacted exposed participants within 2 weeks of entry. The method was immunoSEQ multiplex PCR; TCRdb's version includes in-frame clones alone and lacks a portion of them. Here the sample spans roughly 58,000 clones, roughly 70% being singletons. Germline V CDR1 and CDR2: SGHTA, FQGNSA. The CDR3 is 15 amino acids. V gave up 5 bases and J gave up 5 bases; unmatched junction bases: 9. This receptor was identified in a woman aged 60 to 75 who had been exposed to COVID-19. The specimen sequenced was PBMCs or T cells enriched from blood (not recorded which). V usage is TRBV7-2 and J usage is TRBJ1-5; 7 positions agree with TRBD1. As DNA, the CDR3 is TGTGCCAGCAGCCTCGAACCAGGGGGGTATCAGCCCCAGCATTTT. Its protein is CASSLEPGGYQPQHF.